This TCR beta chain was retrieved from a study of T cell repertoires in cytomegalovirus infection. The wider study: It was the public TCR beta signatures that indicated both CMV infection and matching HLA type. Study results and caveats: Cumulative public TCR beta family frequency identified carriers of CMV plus the relevant HLA. Dominating the ex vivo response were TCR beta clonotypes that were CMV-specific and HLA-C-restricted.

This CDR3 comprises 16 residues. Germline CDR1 reads SGHVS; CDR2 reads FQNEAQ. The junction had 7 bases not matched to a gene; V was cut back by 4 bases and J by 2 bases. With regard to this clonotype: Its antigen is still unknown.

Using its own MiXCR run on the reads, TCRdb lists one record per CDR3 protein. This table holds roughly 500,000 distinct CDR3 sequences, approximately 40% found once. This TCR derives from a human donor in good health (CMV status not recorded). Some clones in this sample may be carry-over from other donors' samples. Specimen: cultured PBMCs, collected from culture after CMV antigen stimulation. This chain links TRBV7-8 with TRBJ2-1; TRBD1 agrees at 8 bases. The CDR3 DNA sequence: TGTGCCAGCAGCTACACCGACAGGGGAACCTACAATGAGCAGTTCTTC. This codes for CASSYTDRGTYNEQFF.